One and the same sample provided the 2 T cell receptor beta chains below, sequenced in a study of response to subunit inactivated influenza vaccine. MiXCR, applied by TCRdb to the RT-PCR reads, yields one record per CDR3 protein. The sample shows about 310,000 distinct CDR3 sequences, roughly 20% of them seen only once. The sequencing used PBMCs from blood, collected about 20 months after vaccination. These receptors originate from a man aged 45 to 70 who received an inactivated influenza vaccine.

The CDR3 DNA follows: TGCAGCGTCGGCACCGGGACAGCTTTGACTGAAGCTTTCTTT. Its translation is CSVGTGTALTEAFF. This chain links TRBV29-1 with TRBJ1-1; 7 positions agree with TRBD1. Germline values: CDR1 SQVTM, CDR2 ANQGSEA. This CDR3 region has 14 residues. V trimming: 6 bases; J trimming: 5 bases; junction bases outside the gene matches: 12. Full variable domain (missing parts from reference TRBV29-1 and TRBJ1-1): SAVISQKPSRDICQRGTSLTIQCQVDSQVTMMFWYRQQPGQSLTLIATANQGSEATYESGFVIDKFPISRPNLTFSTLTVSNMSPEDSSIYLCSVGTGTALTEAFFGQGTRLTVV.

The V and J genes are TRBV7-6 and TRBJ2-3; D gene ambiguous. Trimming cost V 1 base and J 2 bases, with 13 bases left between them. This CDR3 contains 16 residues. Germline V gives CDR1 SGHVS, CDR2 FNYEAQ. The CDR3 reads CASSLGFQHNTDTQYF. CDR3 in DNA: TGTGCCAGCAGCTTAGGGTTCCAACACAACACAGATACGCAGTATTTT.